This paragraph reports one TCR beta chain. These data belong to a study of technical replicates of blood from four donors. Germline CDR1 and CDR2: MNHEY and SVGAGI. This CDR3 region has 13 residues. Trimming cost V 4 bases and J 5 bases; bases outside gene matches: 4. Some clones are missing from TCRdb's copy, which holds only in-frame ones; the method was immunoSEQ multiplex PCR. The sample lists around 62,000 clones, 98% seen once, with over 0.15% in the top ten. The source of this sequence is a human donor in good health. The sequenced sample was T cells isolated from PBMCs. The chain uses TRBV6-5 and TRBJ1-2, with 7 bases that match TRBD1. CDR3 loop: CASSSQQGYGYTF. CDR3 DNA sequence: TGTGCCAGCAGTTCTCAACAGGGGTATGGCTACACCTTC.